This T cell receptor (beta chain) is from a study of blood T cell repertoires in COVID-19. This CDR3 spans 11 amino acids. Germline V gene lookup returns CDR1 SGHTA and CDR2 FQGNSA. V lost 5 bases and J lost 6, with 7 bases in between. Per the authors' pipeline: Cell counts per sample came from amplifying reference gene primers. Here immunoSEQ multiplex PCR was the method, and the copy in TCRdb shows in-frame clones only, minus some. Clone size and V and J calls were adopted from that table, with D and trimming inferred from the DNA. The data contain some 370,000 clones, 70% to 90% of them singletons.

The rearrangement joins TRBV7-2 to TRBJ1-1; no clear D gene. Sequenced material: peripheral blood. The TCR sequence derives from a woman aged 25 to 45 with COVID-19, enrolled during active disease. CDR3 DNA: TGTGCCAGCAGCCACTTCGCTGAAGCTTTCTTT. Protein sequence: CASSHFAEAFF.